This TCR beta chain was sequenced in a study of T cell repertoires in ileal Crohn's disease. Time point defined: inflamed ileum from the surgical specimen. CDR1 and CDR2 from the germline V gene are MGHDK and SYGVNS. V lost 10 bases, J lost 4 bases, and 20 bases lay in between. CDR3 size: 14 residues. Sequenced by immunoSEQ multiplex PCR; TCRdb stores in-frame clones only, minus some. The sample has over 15,000 clones, roughly 90% seen once. The rearrangement joins TRBV25-1 to TRBJ2-7, with D perhaps assigned TRBD1 or TRBD2 (5 bases each). Sequenced: ileal tissue. The receptor comes from an adult with Crohn's disease. This CDR3 reads CAIPTGTAVYEQYF. The CDR3 DNA is TGTGCCATCCCTACCGGGACCGCCGTTTACGAGCAGTACTTC.